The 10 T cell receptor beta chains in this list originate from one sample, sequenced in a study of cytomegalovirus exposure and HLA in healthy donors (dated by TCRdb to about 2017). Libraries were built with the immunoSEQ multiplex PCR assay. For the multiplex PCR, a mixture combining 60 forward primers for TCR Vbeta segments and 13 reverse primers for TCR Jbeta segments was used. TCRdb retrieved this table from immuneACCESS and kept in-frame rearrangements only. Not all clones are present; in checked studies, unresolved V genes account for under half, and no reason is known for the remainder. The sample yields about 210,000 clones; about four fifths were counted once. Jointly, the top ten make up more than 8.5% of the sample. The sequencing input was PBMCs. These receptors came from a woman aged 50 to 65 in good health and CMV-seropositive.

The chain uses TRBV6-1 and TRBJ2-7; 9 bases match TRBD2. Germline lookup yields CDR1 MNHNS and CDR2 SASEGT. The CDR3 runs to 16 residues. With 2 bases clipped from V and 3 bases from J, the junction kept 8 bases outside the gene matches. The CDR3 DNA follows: TGTGCCAGCAGTGAAACACCAGGCGGGGGGGGCTACGAGCAGTACTTC. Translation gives CASSETPGGGGYEQYF.

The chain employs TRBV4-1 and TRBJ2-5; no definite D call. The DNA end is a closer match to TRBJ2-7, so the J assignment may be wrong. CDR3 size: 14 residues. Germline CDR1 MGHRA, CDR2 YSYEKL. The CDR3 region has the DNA TGCGCCAGCAGCCAACGGCAGGACTCCTACGAGCAGTACTTC. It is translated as CASSQRQDSYEQYF.

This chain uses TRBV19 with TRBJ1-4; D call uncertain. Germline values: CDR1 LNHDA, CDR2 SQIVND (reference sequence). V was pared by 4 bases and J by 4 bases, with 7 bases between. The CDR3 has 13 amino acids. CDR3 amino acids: CASSRAYNEKLFF. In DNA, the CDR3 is TGTGCCAGTAGTAGGGCATATAATGAAAAACTGTTTTTT. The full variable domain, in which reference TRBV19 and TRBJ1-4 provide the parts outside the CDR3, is DGGITQSPKYLFRKEGQNVTLSCEQNLNHDAMYWYRQDPGQGLRLIYYSQIVNDFQKGDIAEGYSVSREKKESFPLTVTSAQKNPTAFYLCASSRAYNEKLFFGSGTQLSVL.

DNA for the CDR3: TGTGCCAGCAGCGTCGCGGGGCGCATGGATGGCTACACCTTC. Amino acids: CASSVAGRMDGYTF. The chain uses TRBV9 and TRBJ1-2; possibly TRBD1 for D (5 bases). Trimming left V 2 bases short and J 6 bases short, with 14 bases between. The CDR3 consists of 14 residues. The germline CDR1 and CDR2 sequences are SGDLS and YYNGEE.

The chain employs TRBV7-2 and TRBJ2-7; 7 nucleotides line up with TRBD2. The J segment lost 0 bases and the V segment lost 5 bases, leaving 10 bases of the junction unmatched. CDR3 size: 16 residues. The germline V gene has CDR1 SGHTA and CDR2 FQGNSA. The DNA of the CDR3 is TGTGCCAGCAGCCCGACCCGACAGCGGGGCTCCTACGAGCAGTACTTC. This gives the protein CASSPTRQRGSYEQYF.

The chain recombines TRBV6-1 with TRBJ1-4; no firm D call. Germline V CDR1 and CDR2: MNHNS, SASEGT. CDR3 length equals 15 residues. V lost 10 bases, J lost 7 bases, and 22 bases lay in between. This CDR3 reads CATSPLGSAGEKLFF. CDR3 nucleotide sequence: TGTGCCACCTCCCCCTTAGGGAGCGCGGGTGAAAAACTGTTTTTT.

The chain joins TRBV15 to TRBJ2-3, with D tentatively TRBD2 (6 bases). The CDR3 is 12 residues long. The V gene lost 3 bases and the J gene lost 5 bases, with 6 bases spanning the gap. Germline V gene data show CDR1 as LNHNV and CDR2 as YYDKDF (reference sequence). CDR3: CATSSSGDTQYF. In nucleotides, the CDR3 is TGTGCCACCAGCAGTAGCGGAGATACGCAGTATTTT.

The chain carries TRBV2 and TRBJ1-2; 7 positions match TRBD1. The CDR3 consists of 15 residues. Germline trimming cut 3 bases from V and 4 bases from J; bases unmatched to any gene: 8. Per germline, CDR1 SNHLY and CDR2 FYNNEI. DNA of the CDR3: TGTGCCAGCAGTGATACCAGGGGGGCTAGCTATGGCTACACCTTC. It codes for CASSDTRGASYGYTF.

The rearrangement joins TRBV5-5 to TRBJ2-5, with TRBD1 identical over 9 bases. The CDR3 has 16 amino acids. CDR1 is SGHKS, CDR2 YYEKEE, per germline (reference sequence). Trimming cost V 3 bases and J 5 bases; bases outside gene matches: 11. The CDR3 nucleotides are TGTGCCAGCAGCTGGGGGGACAGGGTCGGCGAGGAGACCCAGTACTTC. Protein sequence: CASSWGDRVGEETQYF.

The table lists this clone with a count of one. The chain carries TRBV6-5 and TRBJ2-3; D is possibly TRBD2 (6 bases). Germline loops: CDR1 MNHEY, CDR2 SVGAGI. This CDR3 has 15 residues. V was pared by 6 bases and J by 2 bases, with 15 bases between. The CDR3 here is CASSPRGAATDTQYF. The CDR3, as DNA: TGTGCCAGCAGCCCGCGGGGTGCAGCCACAGATACGCAGTATTTT.